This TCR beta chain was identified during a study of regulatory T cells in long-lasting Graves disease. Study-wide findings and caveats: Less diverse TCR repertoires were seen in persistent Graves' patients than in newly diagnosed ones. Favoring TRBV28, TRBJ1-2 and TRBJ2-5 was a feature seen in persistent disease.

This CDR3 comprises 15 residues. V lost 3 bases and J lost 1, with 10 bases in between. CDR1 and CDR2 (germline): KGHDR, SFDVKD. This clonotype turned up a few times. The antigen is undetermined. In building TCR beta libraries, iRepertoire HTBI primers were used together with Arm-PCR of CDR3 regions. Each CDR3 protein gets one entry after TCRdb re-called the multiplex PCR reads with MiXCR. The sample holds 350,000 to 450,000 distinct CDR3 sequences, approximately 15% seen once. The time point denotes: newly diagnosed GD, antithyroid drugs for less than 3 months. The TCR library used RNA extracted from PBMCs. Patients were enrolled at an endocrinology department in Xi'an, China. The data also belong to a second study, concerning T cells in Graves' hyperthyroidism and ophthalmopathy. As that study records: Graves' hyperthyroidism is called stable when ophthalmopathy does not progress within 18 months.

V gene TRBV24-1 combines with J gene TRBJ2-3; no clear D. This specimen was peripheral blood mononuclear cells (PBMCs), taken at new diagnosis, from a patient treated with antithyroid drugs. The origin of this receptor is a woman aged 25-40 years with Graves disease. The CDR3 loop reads CATSDPVTGTDTQYF. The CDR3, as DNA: TGTGCCACCAGTGATCCGGTTACGGGCACAGATACGCAGTATTTT.